A single sample gave rise to the 12 T cell receptor beta chains below, sequenced in a study of cytomegalovirus exposure and HLA in healthy donors. The PCR made use of 60 Vbeta and 13 Jbeta primers. Repertoires were generated with immunoSEQ multiplex PCR, while TCRdb's copy carries only in-frame clones and drops some. This table holds 150,000 to 170,000 clones, about four fifths found once. The specimen was PBMCs. The origin of the receptors is a man aged 18 to 35 in good health and CMV-seronegative.

The chain uses TRBV20-1 and TRBJ1-6; D is undetermined. Germline values: CDR1 DFQATT, CDR2 SNEGSKA (reference sequence). The CDR3 contains 10 residues. Trimming took 5 bases from V and 8 from J, leaving 4 bases between them. CDR3 loop: CSADYSPLHF. CDR3 nucleotide sequence: TGCAGTGCTGACTATTCACCCCTCCACTTT.

This chain joins TRBV6-1 and TRBJ1-2, with 9 nucleotides matching TRBD1. The CDR3 runs to 15 residues. Germline CDR1 and CDR2: MNHNS and SASEGT. The V segment lost 6 bases and the J segment 8 bases; nucleotides outside the gene matches: 13. The CDR3 coding sequence is TGTGCCAGCAGACCCATGGGGACAGGGTATGACGGCTACACCTTC. Residues: CASRPMGTGYDGYTF.

The rearrangement links TRBV18 to TRBJ1-2, with D perhaps TRBD1 (5 bases). V was shortened by 6 bases and J by 0 bases, with 17 bases between the two germline ends. CDR1 and CDR2 from the germline V gene are KGHSH and LQKENI. This CDR3 spans 16 amino acids. The CDR3 is CASSKTTQGTNYGYTF. CDR3 nucleotides: TGTGCCAGCTCCAAGACCACCCAGGGAACTAACTATGGCTACACCTTC.

The V and J genes are TRBV20-1 and TRBJ2-5; the D gene is possibly TRBD1 (6 bases). Trimming cost V 1 base and J 11 bases, with 8 bases left between them. The CDR3 totals 10 residues. CDR1 DFQATT and CDR2 SNEGSKA come from the germline V gene (reference sequence). DNA of the CDR3: TGCAGTGCTAGAGGGGACATACAGTACTTC. It encodes CSARGDIQYF.

The rearrangement links TRBV10-3 to TRBJ2-1, with D tentatively TRBD1 (6 bases). CDR1 is ENHRY and CDR2 is SYGVKD in the germline V gene. Trimming stripped 3 bases from V and 6 bases from J, with 12 bases between. This CDR3 is built from 14 residues. CDR3: CAISDPDSFNEQFF. The CDR3 region has the DNA TGTGCCATCAGTGACCCGGACAGCTTCAATGAGCAGTTCTTC.

This clone was counted between two and nine times. V is TRBV18 and J is TRBJ1-4; D perhaps matches TRBD1 (5 bases). The CDR3 extends over 15 amino acids. Germline CDR1 is KGHSH and CDR2 is LQKENI. V dropped 3 bases and J dropped 6 bases, with 14 bases sitting between them. CDR3 DNA sequence: TGTGCCAGCTCACCCTCCGCCCGCAGGGATGAAAAACTGTTTTTT. This sequence encodes CASSPSARRDEKLFF.

The chain links TRBV6-1 to TRBJ1-5; no firm D call. The germline V gene encodes CDR1 MNHNS and CDR2 SASEGT. The CDR3 is 14 residues long. V dropped 1 base and J dropped 6 bases, with 10 bases sitting between them. CDR3 DNA sequence: TGTGCCAGCAGTGAAGTCCCTGGCCGTCAGCCCCAGCATTTT. Its translation is CASSEVPGRQPQHF.

The rearrangement links TRBV7-2 to TRBJ2-5; 10 nucleotides align to TRBD2. V was pared by 5 bases and J by 1 base, with 7 bases of the junction left unmatched. This CDR3 has 16 residues. Germline V gives CDR1 SGHTA, CDR2 FQGNSA. The CDR3 sequence is CASSLGAGGVQETQYF. In DNA, the CDR3 is TGTGCCAGCAGCCTAGGAGCGGGGGGGGTCCAAGAGACCCAGTACTTC. The full variable domain, in which reference TRBV7-2 and TRBJ2-5 provide the parts outside the CDR3, is GAGVSQSPSNKVTEKGKDVELRCDPISGHTALYWYRQSLGQGLEFLIYFQGNSAPDKSGLPSDRFSAERTGGSVSTLTIQRTQQEDSAVYLCASSLGAGGVQETQYFGPGTRLLVL.

This clone has only a few counts. This sequence joins TRBV19 and TRBJ2-5, with 9 bases aligning to TRBD1. With 6 bases clipped from V and 7 bases from J, the junction kept 9 bases outside the gene matches. The V gene's germline CDR1 is LNHDA and CDR2 SQIVND (reference sequence). The CDR3 covers 14 residues. CDR3 sequence (DNA): TGTGCCAGTAGATCCGGGACAGGGATCAGGACCCAGTACTTC. Translated, it gives CASRSGTGIRTQYF. The variable domain in full, with the rest retrieved from reference TRBV19 and TRBJ2-5, is DGGITQSPKYLFRKEGQNVTLSCEQNLNHDAMYWYRQDPGQGLRLIYYSQIVNDFQKGDIAEGYSVSREKKESFPLTVTSAQKNPTAFYLCASRSGTGIRTQYFGPGTRLLVL.

V gene TRBV9 combines with J gene TRBJ2-7; maybe TRBD1 (6 bases). Per the germline V gene, CDR1 is SGDLS and CDR2 is YYNGEE. The CDR3 has 12 residues. Trimming cost V 0 bases and J 5 bases, with 6 bases left between them. The CDR3 region is CASSVGTDEQYF. Written as DNA, the CDR3 is TGTGCCAGCAGCGTAGGGACAGACGAGCAGTACTTC.

This chain connects TRBV5-4 to TRBJ2-1; D is possibly TRBD2 (7 bases). CDR1 is SGHNT and CDR2 is YYREEE in the germline V gene (reference sequence). The CDR3 extends over 16 amino acids. The ends were cut back, 4 bases at V and 9 bases at J, with 23 bases in the middle. The CDR3 DNA reads as TGTGCCAGCAGCCCCCCCGGCAGGGGAGGGTTCAGTGAGCAGTTCTTC. Translated: CASSPPGRGGFSEQFF.

The CDR3 sequence is CSAKEGPREHF. The DNA for the CDR3 is TGCAGTGCCAAGGAGGGGCCCCGGGAGCATTTT. J is TRBJ1-5 and V is TRBV20-1; D is possibly TRBD1 (5 bases). The length of the CDR3 is 11 residues. The germline V gene encodes CDR1 DFQATT and CDR2 SNEGSKA (reference sequence). V lost 6 bases to trimming and J lost 14 bases, with 17 bases between them.